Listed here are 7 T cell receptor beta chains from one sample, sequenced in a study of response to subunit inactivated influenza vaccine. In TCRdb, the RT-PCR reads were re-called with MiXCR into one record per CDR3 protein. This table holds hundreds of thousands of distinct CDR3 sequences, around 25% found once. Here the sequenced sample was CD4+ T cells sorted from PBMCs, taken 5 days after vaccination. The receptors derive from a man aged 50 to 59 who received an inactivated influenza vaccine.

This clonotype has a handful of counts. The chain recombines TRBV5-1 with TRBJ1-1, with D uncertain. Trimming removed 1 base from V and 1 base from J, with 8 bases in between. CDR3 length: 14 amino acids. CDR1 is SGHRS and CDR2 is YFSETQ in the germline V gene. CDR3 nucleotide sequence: TGCGCCAGCAGCTTGATGACTGCGAACACTGAAGCTTTCTTT. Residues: CASSLMTANTEAFF.

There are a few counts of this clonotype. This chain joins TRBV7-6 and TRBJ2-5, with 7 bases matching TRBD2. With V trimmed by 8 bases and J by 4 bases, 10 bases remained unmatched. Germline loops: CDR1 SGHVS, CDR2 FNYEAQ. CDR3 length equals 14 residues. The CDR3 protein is CASSPGLNRETQYF. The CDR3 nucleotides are TGTGCCAGCTCCCCGGGACTAAACAGAGAGACCCAGTACTTC.

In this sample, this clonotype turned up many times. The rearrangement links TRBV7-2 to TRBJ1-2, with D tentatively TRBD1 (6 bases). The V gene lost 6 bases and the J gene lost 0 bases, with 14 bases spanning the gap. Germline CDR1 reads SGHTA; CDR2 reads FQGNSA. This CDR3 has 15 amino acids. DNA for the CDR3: TGTGCCAGCAGTTCGGGGGGCGGATCTAACTATGGCTACACCTTC. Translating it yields CASSSGGGSNYGYTF. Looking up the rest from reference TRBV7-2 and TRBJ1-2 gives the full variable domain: GAGVSQSPSNKVTEKGKDVELRCDPISGHTALYWYRQSLGQGLEFLIYFQGNSAPDKSGLPSDRFSAERTGGSVSTLTIQRTQQEDSAVYLCASSSGGGSNYGYTFGSGTRLTVV.

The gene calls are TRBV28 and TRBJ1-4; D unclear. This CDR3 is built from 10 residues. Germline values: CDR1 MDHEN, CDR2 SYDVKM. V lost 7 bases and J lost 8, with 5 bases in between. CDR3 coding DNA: TGTGCCAGCATTGGGGAAAAACTGTTTTTT. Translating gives CASIGEKLFF.

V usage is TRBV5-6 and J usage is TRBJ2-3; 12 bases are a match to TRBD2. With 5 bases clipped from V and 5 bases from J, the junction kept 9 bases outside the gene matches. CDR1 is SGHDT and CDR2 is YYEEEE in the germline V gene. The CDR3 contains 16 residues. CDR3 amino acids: CASSYRLAGAVDTQYF. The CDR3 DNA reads TGTGCCAGCAGTTATCGACTAGCGGGAGCGGTAGATACGCAGTATTTT.

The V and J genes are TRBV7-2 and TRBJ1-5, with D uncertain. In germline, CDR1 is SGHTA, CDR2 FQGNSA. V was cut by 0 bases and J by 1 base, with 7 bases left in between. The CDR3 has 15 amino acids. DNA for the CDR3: TGTGCCAGCAGCTTAGCGATGGGAAGCAATCAGCCCCAGCATTTT. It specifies CASSLAMGSNQPQHF.

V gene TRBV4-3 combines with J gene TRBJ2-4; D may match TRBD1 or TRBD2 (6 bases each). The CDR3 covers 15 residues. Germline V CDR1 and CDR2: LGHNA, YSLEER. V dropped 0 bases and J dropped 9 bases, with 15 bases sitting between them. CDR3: CASSQEGGQWSIQYF. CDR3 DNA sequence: TGCGCCAGCAGCCAAGAAGGGGGGCAATGGAGCATTCAGTACTTC.